This is a list of T cell receptor beta chains from one sample in a study of blood T cell repertoires in COVID-19. Clones were sequenced by immunoSEQ multiplex PCR, and TCRdb holds only the in-frame ones, with some missing. Here the sample spans 490,000 or so clones, more than 85% being singletons. Specimen: PBMCs or T cells enriched from blood (not recorded which). These receptors all stem from a woman aged 55-69 years who had recovered from COVID-19. Each CDR3 is given with its conserved first and last residue. D genes are given only for firm matches. The size of a clone is reported for some rows only, either as once, few or many, or as a class for expanded clones.

CASSAHQGAAEAFF TGTGCCAGCAGCGCTCACCAGGGGGCGGCTGAAGCTTTCTTT . TRBD1 TRBJ1-1 TRBV9
CASHGRDRGRRGESNQPQHF TGTGCCAGTCACGGCCGGGACAGGGGGCGGAGGGGGGAGAGCAATCAGCCCCAGCATTTT . TRBD1 TRBJ1-5 TRBV19
CASSQDRGTNEKLFF TGTGCCAGCAGCCAAGACAGGGGAACTAATGAAAAACTGTTTTTT . . TRBJ1-4 TRBV4-2
CASSLAWTANYGYTF TGTGCCAGCAGCTTGGCCTGGACAGCCAACTATGGCTACACCTTC . . TRBJ1-2 TRBV5-6
CASKGVDRGRRTEAFF TGTGCCAGTAAAGGTGTGGACAGGGGGCGCCGGACTGAAGCTTTCTTT . TRBD1 TRBJ1-1 TRBV19
CASSQDPPQTDTQYF TGTGCCAGCAGCCAAGACCCCCCACAGACAGATACGCAGTATTTT . . TRBJ2-3 TRBV3-1/TRBV3-2
CASTPGGTLLNQPQHF TGTGCCAGTACCCCGGGAGGAACCCTTCTCAATCAGCCCCAGCATTTT few . TRBJ1-5 TRBV19
CASSIQTGDTGELFF TGTGCCAGCAGCATCCAGACAGGGGACACCGGGGAGCTGTTTTTT . TRBD1 TRBJ2-2 TRBV9
CASSPSPPGGDGNTIYF TGCGCCAGCAGTCCATCCCCACCGGGTGGAGACGGAAACACCATATATTTT . . TRBJ1-3 TRBV5-1
CAISTRQGAYEQYF TGTGCCATCAGTACCCGACAGGGGGCCTACGAGCAGTACTTC . TRBD1 TRBJ2-7 TRBV10-3
CASSPPGATYEQYF TGTGCCAGCAGTCCGCCGGGAGCGACCTACGAGCAGTACTTC . . TRBJ2-7 TRBV28
CASSTSGQGLTEAFF TGTGCCAGTAGTACCAGTGGACAGGGTCTGACTGAAGCTTTCTTT . TRBD1 TRBJ1-1 TRBV19
CASSQERGSEREPQHF TGCGCCAGCAGCCAAGAAAGGGGCAGCGAAAGAGAGCCCCAGCATTTT . . TRBJ1-5 TRBV4-1
CASSLWSGGNNQPQHF TGTGCCAGCAGCCTGTGGTCGGGAGGGAACAATCAGCCCCAGCATTTT once . TRBJ1-5 TRBV3-1/TRBV3-2
CASSLTTGDGRNTGELFF TGCGCCAGCAGCTTGACGACAGGGGATGGCAGGAACACCGGGGAGCTGTTTTTT . TRBD1 TRBJ2-2 TRBV5-1
CASSFWTGGNYGYTF TGCGCCAGCAGCTTCTGGACAGGGGGCAACTATGGCTACACCTTC . TRBD1 TRBJ1-2 TRBV5-1
CASSNTGVDYGYTF TGTGCCAGTAGTAACACAGGAGTCGATTATGGCTACACCTTC . . TRBJ1-2 TRBV19
CASSPQDNSYNEQFF TGTGCCAGCTCACCACAGGACAACTCCTACAATGAGCAGTTCTTC . . TRBJ2-1 TRBV18
CASSYGGLNEKLFF TGTGCCAGCAGTTACGGGGGCCTCAATGAAAAACTGTTTTTT few . TRBJ1-4 TRBV6-5
CASSPGQNTGELFF TGTGCCAGCTCACCGGGACAGAACACCGGGGAGCTGTTTTTT . . TRBJ2-2 TRBV18
CASSPLTGPQEEAFF TGTGCCAGTAGTCCACTGACAGGACCCCAGGAGGAAGCTTTCTTT few . TRBJ1-1 TRBV19
CAISDGQYQPQHF TGTGCCATCAGTGACGGACAGTATCAGCCCCAGCATTTT . . TRBJ1-5 TRBV10-3
CASSLGLAGADTQYF TGCGCCAGCAGCTTGGGGCTAGCGGGGGCGGATACGCAGTATTTT . TRBD2 TRBJ2-3 TRBV5-1
CASSLQGEQYNEQFF TGTGCCAGCAGTTTACAAGGGGAACAGTACAATGAGCAGTTCTTC . . TRBJ2-1 TRBV27
CAISGVSGYNEQFF TGTGCCATCAGTGGGGTTAGCGGCTACAATGAGCAGTTCTTC . . TRBJ2-1 TRBV10-3
CASSPPWEGRTYEQYF TGTGCCAGCAGCCCCCCTTGGGAGGGTAGGACCTACGAGCAGTACTTC few TRBD2 TRBJ2-7 TRBV5-6
CASSFRLERTDTQYF TGCGCCAGCAGCTTCCGACTGGAACGCACAGATACGCAGTATTTT . . TRBJ2-3 TRBV5-1
CASSYSRPPRSHEQFF TGTGCCAGCAGTTACTCGCGGCCGCCCCGCTCACATGAGCAGTTCTTC . . TRBJ2-1 TRBV6-2/TRBV6-3
CASSLGAGRAETQYF TGCGCCAGCAGCTTGGGGGCAGGGCGAGCAGAGACCCAGTACTTC . . TRBJ2-5 TRBV5-1
CASSPRTGKVNIQYF TGTGCCAGCAGTCCCCGGACAGGGAAGGTGAACATTCAGTACTTC . TRBD1 TRBJ2-4 TRBV6-2/TRBV6-3
CASSYVDGFNTEAFF TGTGCCAGCAGTTATGTTGACGGGTTTAACACTGAAGCTTTCTTT . . TRBJ1-1 TRBV7-6
CASSLTLAATDTQYF TGCGCCAGCAGCTTGACGCTAGCGGCAACAGATACGCAGTATTTT . TRBD2 TRBJ2-3 TRBV5-1
CASSGRDVATNEKLFF TGTGCCAGCAGTGGCAGGGATGTCGCAACTAATGAAAAACTGTTTTTT . . TRBJ1-4 TRBV2
CATAKAEVPGLVGYRKLFF TGTGCCACCGCGAAGGCGGAGGTGCCTGGCCTCGTTGGGTATAGAAAACTGTTTTTT . . TRBJ1-4 TRBV24-1
CASSYRDRGNTIYF TGTGCCAGCAGCTATAGAGACAGGGGAAACACCATATATTTT . . TRBJ1-3 TRBV5-5
CASSFTRGASDGELFF TGTGCCAGCAGCTTTACGCGGGGGGCGAGTGACGGGGAGCTGTTTTTT . TRBD2 TRBJ2-2 TRBV11-2
CASSFLSGGYTF TGTGCCAGCAGTTTCCTTTCGGGAGGCTACACCTTC . . TRBJ1-2 TRBV2
CASRGQGNEQFF TGTGCCAGCAGGGGACAGGGGAATGAGCAGTTCTTC . TRBD1 TRBJ2-1 TRBV3-1/TRBV3-2
CASSLGRLNTEAFF TGCGCCAGCAGCCTAGGGAGACTGAACACTGAAGCTTTCTTT . . TRBJ1-1 TRBV4-1
CASSPSGGTDTQYF TGTGCCAGCTCACCCTCGGGAGGGACAGATACGCAGTATTTT . TRBD2 TRBJ2-3 TRBV18
CASSLTGTRETQYF TGCGCCAGCAGCCTGACAGGGACCAGGGAGACCCAGTACTTC . TRBD1 TRBJ2-5 TRBV5-1
CASCRDTTGELFF TGTGCCAGCTGCAGGGATACGACCGGGGAGCTGTTTTTT few . TRBJ2-2 TRBV2
CASSPGLDVGTQYF TGTGCCAGCTCACCAGGCCTAGATGTAGGTACGCAGTATTTT . . TRBJ2-3 TRBV18
CASKDGDSSGNTIYF TGTGCCAGTAAAGACGGGGACAGCTCTGGAAACACCATATATTTT . TRBD1 TRBJ1-3 TRBV19
CASRLIRGGEQFF TGTGCCAGCAGACTAATCCGGGGAGGGGAGCAGTTCTTC . TRBD2 TRBJ2-1 TRBV27
CASSYDGQFNSPLHF TGTGCCAGCAGTTACGATGGACAGTTTAATTCACCCCTCCACTTT . . TRBJ1-6 TRBV6-5
CASSLVGGDTQYF TGCGCCAGCAGCTTAGTTGGAGGGGATACGCAGTATTTT . . TRBJ2-3 TRBV5-1
CASSHVALMRGGTEAFF TGCGCCAGCAGCCACGTAGCCCTAATGAGGGGAGGCACTGAAGCTTTCTTT . . TRBJ1-1 TRBV4-1
CASGETYQPQHF TGTGCCAGCGGGGAGACCTATCAGCCCCAGCATTTT . . TRBJ1-5 TRBV2
CASSPQGAQSGNTIYF TGTGCCAGCTCACCGCAGGGGGCTCAATCTGGAAACACCATATATTTT . TRBD1 TRBJ1-3 TRBV18
CASTNGGAGNQPQHF TGTGCCAGTACCAACGGTGGGGCGGGCAATCAGCCCCAGCATTTT . . TRBJ1-5 TRBV19
CASSNTQGSGEAFF TGTGCCAGTAGTAACACACAGGGATCGGGTGAAGCTTTCTTT . . TRBJ1-1 TRBV19
CASSSTRVTGELFF TGTGCCAGCAGCTCAACCAGGGTGACCGGGGAGCTGTTTTTT . . TRBJ2-2 TRBV3-1/TRBV3-2
CASSLQTGGAYEQYF TGCGCCAGCAGCTTACAGACAGGGGGCGCATACGAGCAGTACTTC . TRBD1 TRBJ2-7 TRBV5-1
CSVQGQGNTEAFF TGCAGCGTACAGGGACAGGGGAACACTGAAGCTTTCTTT . TRBD1 TRBJ1-1 TRBV29-1